The 26 T cell receptor beta chains listed next were all sequenced from one sample in a study of blood T cell repertoires in COVID-19. Some clones are missing from TCRdb's copy, which holds only in-frame ones; the method was immunoSEQ multiplex PCR. The sample holds about 150,000 clones, around 90% seen once. What was sequenced was peripheral blood. All receptors come from a man between 60 and 70 years old with acute or convalescent COVID-19.

J is TRBJ1-2 and V is TRBV6-2 or TRBV6-3; D ambiguous. V was shortened by 6 bases and J by 4 bases, with 9 bases between the two germline ends. CDR1 MNHEY and CDR2 SVGEGT come from the germline V gene. This CDR3 spans 12 amino acids. The DNA of the CDR3 is TGTGCCAGCAGCGGCAGGATCTATGGCTACACCTTC. Translated: CASSGRIYGYTF.

CDR3 sequence: CASSRDSNVYGYTF. CDR3 nucleotides: TGTGCCAGCAGCCGGGACTCGAATGTCTATGGCTACACCTTC. This chain joins TRBV2 and TRBJ1-2; D is perhaps TRBD1 (5 bases). This CDR3 is built from 14 residues. Germline CDR1 and CDR2: SNHLY and FYNNEI. Trimming left V 6 bases short and J 4 bases short, with 15 bases between. Full variable domain (outside the CDR3, taken from reference TRBV2 and TRBJ1-2): EPEVTQTPSHQVTQMGQEVILRCVPISNHLYFYWYRQILGQKVEFLVSFYNNEISEKSEIFDDQFSVERPDGSNFTLKIRSTKLEDSAMYFCASSRDSNVYGYTFGSGTRLTVV.

This clone occurred a few times. The V and J genes are TRBV7-2 and TRBJ1-4; tentatively, D is TRBD1 (6 bases). V gave up 5 bases and J gave up 7 bases, with 14 bases separating them. Germline assignment: CDR1 SGHTA and CDR2 FQGNSA. CDR3 length: 14 amino acids. CDR3 sequence: CASSPRGTGEKLFF. The CDR3 bases are TGTGCCAGCAGCCCGAGGGGGACGGGTGAAAAACTGTTTTTT.

This chain links TRBV30 with TRBJ2-3; possibly TRBD2 for D (6 bases). The CDR3 consists of 14 residues. V gave up 5 bases and J gave up 6 bases, with 18 bases separating them. Germline values: CDR1 GTSNPN, CDR2 SVGIG (reference sequence). The CDR3 DNA reads TGTGCCTGGCGCTTCAGCGGTGCGGGGGATACGCAGTATTTT. Translating gives CAWRFSGAGDTQYF. The full variable domain, completed using reference TRBV30 and TRBJ2-3, is SQTIHQWPATLVQPVGSPLSLECTVEGTSNPNLYWYRQAAGRGLQLLFYSVGIGQISSEVPQNLSASRPQDRQFILSSKKLLLSDSGFYLCAWRFSGAGDTQYFGPGTRLTVL.

The chain is built from TRBV7-9 and TRBJ2-5; D ambiguous. The V gene lost 3 bases and the J gene lost 1 base, with 6 bases spanning the gap. This CDR3 spans 13 amino acids. The V gene's germline CDR1 is SEHNR and CDR2 FQNEAQ (reference sequence). CDR3 region: CASSFAVQETQYF. DNA of the CDR3: TGTGCCAGCAGCTTCGCAGTCCAAGAGACCCAGTACTTC. The full variable domain, with the rest looked up from reference TRBV7-9 and TRBJ2-5, is DTGVSQNPRHKITKRGQNVTFRCDPISEHNRLYWYRQTLGQGPEFLTYFQNEAQLEKSRLLSDRFSAERPKGSFSTLEIQRTEQGDSAMYLCASSFAVQETQYFGPGTRLLVL.

The chain combines TRBV19 with TRBJ1-2, with 8 bases matching TRBD1. The junction had 10 bases not matched to a gene; V was cut back by 7 bases and J by 0 bases. From germline, CDR1 is LNHDA and CDR2 SQIVND (reference sequence). The CDR3 has 16 residues. The CDR3 reads CASTRQGPPTNYGYTF. The CDR3 region has the DNA TGTGCCAGTACCAGACAGGGGCCCCCTACTAACTATGGCTACACCTTC.

V usage is TRBV19 and J usage is TRBJ1-3, with 7 bases matching TRBD1. The CDR3 is made up of 15 amino acids. Germline V CDR1 and CDR2: LNHDA, SQIVND (reference sequence). V trimming: 6 bases; J trimming: 0 bases; junction bases outside the gene matches: 5. CDR3 coding DNA: TGTGCCAGTAGCAGGGGGAGGCTCTCTGGAAACACCATATATTTT. Protein product: CASSRGRLSGNTIYF.

The rearrangement joins TRBV18 to TRBJ1-5; D remains ambiguous. Trimming took 6 bases from V and 7 from J, leaving 16 bases between them. The germline V gene encodes CDR1 KGHSH and CDR2 LQKENI. CDR3 length equals 14 residues. As DNA, the CDR3 is TGTGCCAGCTCGCCCGGGAGGGAACGACAGCCCCAGCATTTT. It translates to CASSPGRERQPQHF. Together with reference TRBV18 and TRBJ1-5, the CDR3 gives the full variable domain: NAGVMQNPRHLVRRRGQEARLRCSPMKGHSHVYWYRQLPEEGLKFMVYLQKENIIDESGMPKERFSAEFPKEGPSILRIQQVVRGDSAAYFCASSPGRERQPQHFGDGTRLSIL.

The chain employs TRBV6-2 or TRBV6-3 and TRBJ1-1; D not certain. Germline CDR1 and CDR2: MNHEY and SVGEGT. V was cut by 3 bases and J by 0 bases, with 5 bases left in between. The CDR3 is 13 amino acids. The CDR3 DNA reads TGTGCCAGCAGTTATCTTATGAACACTGAAGCTTTCTTT. It yields the protein CASSYLMNTEAFF.

V is TRBV6-5 and J is TRBJ1-3, with TRBD1 matching 8 bases. There are 15 residues in the CDR3. Germline V gene data show CDR1 as MNHEY and CDR2 as SVGAGI. After removal of 6 bases from V and 3 bases from J, the junction contained 7 bases not matched to a gene. This CDR3 reads CASRNDRGGGNTIYF. The CDR3 nucleotides read TGTGCCAGCAGAAACGACAGGGGTGGTGGAAACACCATATATTTT.

This chain uses TRBV21-1 with TRBJ2-3; the table calls TRBD1, which could not be checked here. TRBV21-1 has pseudogene status. CDR3 length: 16 residues. The DNA of the CDR3 is TGTGCCAGCAGCAAAGCGGGCCGGTCAGTCACAGATACGCAGTATTTT. It codes for CASSKAGRSVTDTQYF.

The chain carries TRBV4-2 and TRBJ1-6; no firm D call. The germline V gene encodes CDR1 LGHNA and CDR2 YNFKEQ. Trimming stripped 3 bases from V and 3 bases from J, with 12 bases between. The length of the CDR3 is 16 residues. In DNA, the CDR3 is TGTGCCAGCAGCCAGGGCGAGAATAACTATAATTCACCCCTCCACTTT. The encoded protein is CASSQGENNYNSPLHF.

This rearrangement joins TRBV5-4 to TRBJ2-5; 7 bases align to TRBD2. CDR1 and CDR2 from the germline V gene are SGHNT and YYREEE (reference sequence). The J segment lost 1 base and the V segment lost 3 bases, leaving 3 bases of the junction unmatched. The CDR3 is 14 residues long. CDR3 nucleotides: TGTGCCAGCAGCTGGCGGGGGAGCCAAGAGACCCAGTACTTC. This translates into CASSWRGSQETQYF.

The chain links TRBV4-3 to TRBJ2-5; TRBD1 matches 7 bases. The ends lost 2 bases at V and 5 bases at J; junction bases unmatched: 8. The germline V gene encodes CDR1 LGHNA and CDR2 YSLEER. The CDR3 extends over 15 amino acids. The CDR3 protein is CASSQTRQGGETQYF. In DNA, the CDR3 is TGCGCCAGCAGCCAAACCCGACAGGGTGGGGAGACCCAGTACTTC.

CDR3 sequence (DNA): TGTGCCAGCTCAAGGCCGGGACAGGGAAGGGATGAGCAGTTCTTC. It encodes CASSRPGQGRDEQFF. V is TRBV18 and J is TRBJ2-1; 9 nucleotides match TRBD1. Germline values: CDR1 KGHSH, CDR2 LQKENI. The CDR3 runs 15 residues. Unmatched junction bases numbered 10, after V lost 5 bases and J lost 8 bases.

The chain has TRBV5-6 and TRBJ2-1; D uncertain. CDR1 SGHDT and CDR2 YYEEEE come from the germline V gene. The CDR3 length is 12 residues. V lost 2 bases, J lost 7 bases, and 7 bases lay in between. CDR3 nucleotides: TGTGCCAGCAGCTTCCCTAATAATGAGCAGTTCTTC. This translates into CASSFPNNEQFF.

This clone was counted only a few times. This chain uses TRBV19 with TRBJ1-2; tentative D call: TRBD1 (5 bases). CDR1 LNHDA and CDR2 SQIVND come from the germline V gene (reference sequence). The CDR3 is 16 residues long. The V and J ends lost 6 bases and 1 base respectively, with 18 bases between them. This CDR3 is CASREGMVGVNYGYTF. Written as DNA, the CDR3 is TGTGCCAGTAGGGAGGGGATGGTCGGCGTTAACTATGGCTACACCTTC.

This chain connects TRBV6-5 to TRBJ2-2, with 7 bases matching TRBD1. The V gene end was trimmed by 5 bases and the J gene end by 0 bases; junction bases not matched to a gene: 3. The CDR3 is 15 amino acids. Per germline, CDR1 MNHEY and CDR2 SVGAGI. This chain's CDR3 is CASSMTGTNTGELFF. DNA of the CDR3: TGTGCCAGCAGTATGACAGGGACGAACACCGGGGAGCTGTTTTTT.

The rearrangement uses TRBV24-1 and TRBJ1-2; 8 bases match TRBD1. Looked up from germline, CDR1 is KGHDR and CDR2 is SFDVKD. The CDR3 has 16 amino acids. Trimming cost V 4 bases and J 0 bases; bases outside gene matches: 6. The CDR3: CATSEGRGQANYGYTF. The CDR3 DNA reads as TGTGCCACCAGTGAGGGCAGGGGGCAAGCTAACTATGGCTACACCTTC.

The chain links TRBV5-1 to TRBJ2-3, with 9 positions matching TRBD2. The CDR3 runs 16 residues. J was trimmed by 2 bases and V by 0 bases; bases with no gene match: 4. Looked up from germline, CDR1 is SGHRS and CDR2 is YFSETQ. The CDR3 reads CASSLASGGITDTQYF. In nucleotides, the CDR3 is TGCGCCAGCAGCTTGGCGAGCGGGGGGATCACAGATACGCAGTATTTT.

As DNA, the CDR3 is TGTGCCAGCAGCCCGATTCAGGGGAACTATGGCTACACCTTC. Its translation is CASSPIQGNYGYTF. The chain has TRBV3-1 (or the pseudogene TRBV3-2) and TRBJ1-2; D may be TRBD1 (6 bases). The germline V and J ends were trimmed by 4 bases and 2 bases, with 11 bases remaining between them. The CDR3 spans 14 residues. Germline values: CDR1 LGHDT, CDR2 YNNKEL (reference sequence).

This clone was recorded only once. The sample has other DNA sequences that encode this CDR3 too. The chain couples TRBV4-2 to TRBJ2-2, with 11 bases that match TRBD1. This CDR3 spans 15 amino acids. V lost 2 bases and J lost 7; bases outside the gene matches: 3. The germline gives CDR1 LGHNA, CDR2 YNFKEQ. CDR3 nucleotides: TGTGCCAGCAGCCAACCCGGGACAGGGGGCGGGGAGCTGTTTTTT. It codes for CASSQPGTGGGELFF.

This chain connects TRBV6-1 to TRBJ2-1; 10 bases are shared with TRBD2. There are 16 residues in the CDR3. The V segment lost 1 base and the J segment 7 bases; nucleotides outside the gene matches: 7. Germline V gene sequence: CDR1 MNHNS, CDR2 SASEGT. The CDR3: CASSEEGLAGVNEQFF. Written as DNA, the CDR3 is TGTGCCAGCAGTGAAGAGGGGCTAGCGGGGGTGAATGAGCAGTTCTTC.

The rearrangement uses TRBV7-9 and TRBJ2-7; 12 bases are shared with TRBD2. The V segment lost 1 base and the J segment 2 bases; nucleotides outside the gene matches: 0. The germline V gene encodes CDR1 SEHNR and CDR2 FQNEAQ (reference sequence). The CDR3 has 15 residues. The CDR3 loop is CASSLGTSGTYEQYF. CDR3 nucleotides: TGTGCCAGCAGCTTAGGGACTAGCGGGACCTACGAGCAGTACTTC. The full variable domain, completed using reference TRBV7-9 and TRBJ2-7, is DTGVSQNPRHKITKRGQNVTFRCDPISEHNRLYWYRQTLGQGPEFLTYFQNEAQLEKSRLLSDRFSAERPKGSFSTLEIQRTEQGDSAMYLCASSLGTSGTYEQYFGPGTRLTVT.

This clone was picked up one time. The V gene is TRBV7-2, the J gene TRBJ2-7; 12 bases are a match to TRBD2. V shed 4 bases and J 7 bases; nucleotides not matched to a gene: 11. The CDR3 totals 16 residues. CDR1 SGHTA and CDR2 FQGNSA come from the germline V gene. Here the CDR3 DNA reads TGTGCCAGCAGCTATACTCCCGGACTAGCGGGGAATGAGCAGTACTTC. It translates to CASSYTPGLAGNEQYF.

Note on this clone: This sample includes further DNA sequences coding for the same CDR3. The J gene is TRBJ2-3, the V gene TRBV5-1; TRBD1 aligns across 8 bases. The ends lost 4 bases at V and 0 bases at J; junction bases unmatched: 4. The CDR3 is made up of 15 amino acids. CDR1 and CDR2 (germline): SGHRS, YFSETQ. CDR3 sequence reads: CASSPWDRSTDTQYF. The CDR3 coding sequence is TGCGCCAGCAGCCCTTGGGACAGGAGCACAGATACGCAGTATTTT.